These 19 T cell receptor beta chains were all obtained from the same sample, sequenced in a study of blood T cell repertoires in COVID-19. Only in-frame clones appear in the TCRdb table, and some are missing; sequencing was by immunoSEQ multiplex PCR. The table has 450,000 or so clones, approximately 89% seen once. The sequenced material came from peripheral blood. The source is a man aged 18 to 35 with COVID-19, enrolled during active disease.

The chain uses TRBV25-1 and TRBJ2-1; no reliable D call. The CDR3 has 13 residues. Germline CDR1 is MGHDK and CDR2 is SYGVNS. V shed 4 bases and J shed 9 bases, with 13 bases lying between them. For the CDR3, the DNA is TGTGCCAGCAGTGGAGAAGTTCTCGGTGAGCAGTTCTTC. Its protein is CASSGEVLGEQFF.

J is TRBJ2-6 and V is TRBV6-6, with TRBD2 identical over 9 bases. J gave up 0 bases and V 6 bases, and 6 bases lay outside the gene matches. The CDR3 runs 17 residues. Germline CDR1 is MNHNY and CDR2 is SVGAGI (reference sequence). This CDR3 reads CASSRLAVDSGANVLTF. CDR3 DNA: TGTGCCAGCAGCCGACTAGCGGTTGACTCTGGGGCCAACGTCCTGACTTTC.

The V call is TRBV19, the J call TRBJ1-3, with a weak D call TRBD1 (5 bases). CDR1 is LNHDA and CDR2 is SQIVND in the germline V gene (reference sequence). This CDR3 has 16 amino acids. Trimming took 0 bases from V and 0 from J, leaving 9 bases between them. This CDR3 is CASSIDDSSSGNTIYF. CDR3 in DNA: TGTGCCAGTAGTATAGACGACAGTAGCTCTGGAAACACCATATATTTT.

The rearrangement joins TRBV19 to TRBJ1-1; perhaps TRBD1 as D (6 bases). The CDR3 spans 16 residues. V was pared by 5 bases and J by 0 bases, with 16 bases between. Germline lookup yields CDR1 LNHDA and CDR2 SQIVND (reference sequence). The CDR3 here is CASSAWGTILNTEAFF. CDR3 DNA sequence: TGTGCCAGTAGTGCTTGGGGGACAATTCTGAACACTGAAGCTTTCTTT.

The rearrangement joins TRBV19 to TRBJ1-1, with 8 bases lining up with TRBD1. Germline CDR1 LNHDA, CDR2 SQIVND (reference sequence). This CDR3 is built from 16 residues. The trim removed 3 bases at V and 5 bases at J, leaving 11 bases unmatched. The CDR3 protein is CASSIVAGGGRTEAFF. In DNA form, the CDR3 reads TGTGCCAGTAGTATCGTGGCAGGGGGCGGAAGGACTGAAGCTTTCTTT.

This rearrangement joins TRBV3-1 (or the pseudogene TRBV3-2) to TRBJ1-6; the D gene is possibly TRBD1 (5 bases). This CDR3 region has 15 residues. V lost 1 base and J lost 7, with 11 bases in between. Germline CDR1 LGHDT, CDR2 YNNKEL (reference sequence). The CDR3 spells CASSQVQGRNSPLHF. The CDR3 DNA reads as TGTGCCAGCAGCCAAGTCCAGGGAAGGAATTCACCCCTCCACTTT.

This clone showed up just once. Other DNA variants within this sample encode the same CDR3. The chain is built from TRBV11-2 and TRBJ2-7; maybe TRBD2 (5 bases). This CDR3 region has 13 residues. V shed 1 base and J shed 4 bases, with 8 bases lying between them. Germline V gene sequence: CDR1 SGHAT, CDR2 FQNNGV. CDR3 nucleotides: TGTGCCAGCAGCTTAGGAGGGTTTTACGAGCAGTACTTC. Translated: CASSLGGFYEQYF. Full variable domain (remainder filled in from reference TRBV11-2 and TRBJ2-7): EAGVAQSPRYKIIEKRQSVAFWCNPISGHATLYWYQQILGQGPKLLIQFQNNGVVDDSQLPKDRFSAERLKGVDSTLKIQPAKLEDSAVYLCASSLGGFYEQYFGPGTRLTVT.

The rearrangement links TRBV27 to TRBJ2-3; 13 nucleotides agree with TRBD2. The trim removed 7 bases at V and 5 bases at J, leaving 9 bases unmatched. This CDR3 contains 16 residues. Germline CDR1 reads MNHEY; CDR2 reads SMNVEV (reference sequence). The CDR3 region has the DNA TGTGCCAGCATGGAAACTAGCGGGAGGGCCTTAGATACGCAGTATTTT. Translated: CASMETSGRALDTQYF.

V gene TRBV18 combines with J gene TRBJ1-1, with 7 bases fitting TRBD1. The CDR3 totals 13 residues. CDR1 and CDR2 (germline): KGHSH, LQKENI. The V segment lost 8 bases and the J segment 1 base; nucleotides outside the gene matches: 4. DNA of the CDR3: TGTGCCAGCCCGGGACAGCCGAACACTGAAGCTTTCTTT. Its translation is CASPGQPNTEAFF. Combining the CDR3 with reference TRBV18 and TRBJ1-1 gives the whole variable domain NAGVMQNPRHLVRRRGQEARLRCSPMKGHSHVYWYRQLPEEGLKFMVYLQKENIIDESGMPKERFSAEFPKEGPSILRIQQVVRGDSAAYFCASPGQPNTEAFFGQGTRLTVV.

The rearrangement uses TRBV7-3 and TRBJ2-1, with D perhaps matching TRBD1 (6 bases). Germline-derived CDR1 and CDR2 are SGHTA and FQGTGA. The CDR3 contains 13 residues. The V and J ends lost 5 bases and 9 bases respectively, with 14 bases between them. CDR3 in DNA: TGTGCCAGCAGCACAGGGACCACCCCTGAGCAGTTCTTC. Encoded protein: CASSTGTTPEQFF.

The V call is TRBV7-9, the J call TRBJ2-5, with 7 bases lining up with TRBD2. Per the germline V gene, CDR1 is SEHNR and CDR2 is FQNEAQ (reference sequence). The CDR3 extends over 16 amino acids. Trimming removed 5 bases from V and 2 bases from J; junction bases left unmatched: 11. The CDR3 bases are TGTGCCAGCAGCAGGGGAGGAGCGGGGCGGCAAGAGACCCAGTACTTC. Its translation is CASSRGGAGRQETQYF.

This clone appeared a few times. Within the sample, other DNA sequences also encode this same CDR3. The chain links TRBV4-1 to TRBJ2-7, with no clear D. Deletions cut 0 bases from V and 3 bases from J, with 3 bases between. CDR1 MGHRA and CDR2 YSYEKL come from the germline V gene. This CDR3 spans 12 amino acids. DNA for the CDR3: TGCGCCAGCAGCCAAGACTACTACGAGCAGTACTTC. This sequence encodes CASSQDYYEQYF.

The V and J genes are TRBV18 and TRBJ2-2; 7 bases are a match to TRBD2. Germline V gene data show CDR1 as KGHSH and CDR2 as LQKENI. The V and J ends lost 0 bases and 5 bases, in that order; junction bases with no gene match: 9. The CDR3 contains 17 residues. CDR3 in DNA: TGTGCCAGCTCACCACCGGGAGGAGCGGGGAGGACCGGGGAGCTGTTTTTT. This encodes CASSPPGGAGRTGELFF. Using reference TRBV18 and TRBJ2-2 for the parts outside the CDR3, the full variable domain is NAGVMQNPRHLVRRRGQEARLRCSPMKGHSHVYWYRQLPEEGLKFMVYLQKENIIDESGMPKERFSAEFPKEGPSILRIQQVVRGDSAAYFCASSPPGGAGRTGELFFGEGSRLTVL.

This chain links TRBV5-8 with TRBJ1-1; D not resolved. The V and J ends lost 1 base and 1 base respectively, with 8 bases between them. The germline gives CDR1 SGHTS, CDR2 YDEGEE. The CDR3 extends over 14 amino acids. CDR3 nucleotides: TGTGCCAGCAGCTTGTATAGCCCGAACACTGAAGCTTTCTTT. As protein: CASSLYSPNTEAFF.

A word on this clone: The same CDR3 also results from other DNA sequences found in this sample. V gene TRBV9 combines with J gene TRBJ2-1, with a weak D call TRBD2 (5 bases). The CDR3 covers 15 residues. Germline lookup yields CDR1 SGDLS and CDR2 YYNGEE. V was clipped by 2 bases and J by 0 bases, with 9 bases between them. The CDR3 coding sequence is TGTGCCAGCAGCGTCACCAGCGGCTCCTACAATGAGCAGTTCTTC. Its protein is CASSVTSGSYNEQFF.

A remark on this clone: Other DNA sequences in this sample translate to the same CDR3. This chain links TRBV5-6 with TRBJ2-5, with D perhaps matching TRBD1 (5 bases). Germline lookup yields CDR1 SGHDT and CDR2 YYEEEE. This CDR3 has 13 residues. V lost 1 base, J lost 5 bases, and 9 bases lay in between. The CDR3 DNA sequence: TGTGCCAGCAGCTTGACAGGTTCGGAGACCCAGTACTTC. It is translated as CASSLTGSETQYF.

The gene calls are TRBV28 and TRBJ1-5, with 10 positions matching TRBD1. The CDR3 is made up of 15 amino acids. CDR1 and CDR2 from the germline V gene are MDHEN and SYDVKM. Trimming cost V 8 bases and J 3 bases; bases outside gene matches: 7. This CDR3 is CASGSTGGLNQPQHF. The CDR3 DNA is TGTGCCAGCGGCTCGACAGGGGGCCTCAATCAGCCCCAGCATTTT.

CDR3 amino acids: CASSFGAYEQYF. CDR3 DNA: TGCGCCAGCAGTTTCGGAGCCTACGAGCAGTACTTC. The rearrangement uses TRBV5-1 and TRBJ2-7, with D unclear. Germline V CDR1 and CDR2: SGHRS, YFSETQ. Trimming pared 5 bases from V and 2 bases from J, leaving 8 bases between. CDR3 length: 12 residues.

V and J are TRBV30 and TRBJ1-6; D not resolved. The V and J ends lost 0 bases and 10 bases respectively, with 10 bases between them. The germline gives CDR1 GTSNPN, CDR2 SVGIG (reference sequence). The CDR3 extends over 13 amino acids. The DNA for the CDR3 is TGTGCCTGGAGTGTACACGAGCGATCACCCCTCCACTTT. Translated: CAWSVHERSPLHF.